This T cell receptor (beta chain) was found in a study of CD8 T cells in Susac syndrome. The RNA, about 0.45 to 1 ug, was put through reverse transcription using random hexamers. MiXCR was run by TCRdb on the immunoSEQ multiplex PCR reads, yielding one entry per CDR3 protein. The repertoire consists of about 400,000 distinct CDR3 sequences, with 85% occurring once and the leading ten covering roughly 0.11%. V was pared by 5 bases and J by 4 bases, with 11 bases between. The CDR3 loop spans 14 amino acids. In germline, CDR1 is SEHNR, CDR2 FQNEAQ (reference sequence). The TCR sequence derives from a human donor with multiple sclerosis. The V call is TRBV7-9, the J call TRBJ1-4; tentatively, D is TRBD1 (6 bases). The sequencing input was CD8+ T cells from PBMCs. In DNA form, the CDR3 reads TGTGCCAGCAGCCCAGGGGCCTATAATGAAAAACTGTTTTTT. Its translation: CASSPGAYNEKLFF.